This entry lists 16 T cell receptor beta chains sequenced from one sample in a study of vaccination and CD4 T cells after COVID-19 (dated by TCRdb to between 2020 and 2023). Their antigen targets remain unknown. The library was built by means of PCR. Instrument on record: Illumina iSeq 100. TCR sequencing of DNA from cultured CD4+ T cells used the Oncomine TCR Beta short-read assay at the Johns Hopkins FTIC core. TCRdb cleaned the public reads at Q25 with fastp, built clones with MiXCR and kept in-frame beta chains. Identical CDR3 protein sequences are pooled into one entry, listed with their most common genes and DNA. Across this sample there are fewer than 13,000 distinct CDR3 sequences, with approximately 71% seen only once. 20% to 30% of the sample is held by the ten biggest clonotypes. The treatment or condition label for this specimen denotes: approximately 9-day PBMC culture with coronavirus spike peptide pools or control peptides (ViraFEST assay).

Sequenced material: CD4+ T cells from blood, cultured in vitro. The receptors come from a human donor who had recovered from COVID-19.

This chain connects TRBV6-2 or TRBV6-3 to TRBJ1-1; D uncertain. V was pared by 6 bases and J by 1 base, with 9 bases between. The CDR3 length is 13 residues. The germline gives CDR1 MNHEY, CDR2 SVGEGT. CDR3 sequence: CASRDVWNTEAFF. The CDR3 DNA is TGTGCCAGCAGGGACGTTTGGAACACTGAAGCTTTCTTT.

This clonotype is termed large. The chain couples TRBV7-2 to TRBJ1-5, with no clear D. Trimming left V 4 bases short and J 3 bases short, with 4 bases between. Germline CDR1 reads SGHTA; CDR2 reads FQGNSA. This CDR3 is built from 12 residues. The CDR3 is CASSYNNQPQHF. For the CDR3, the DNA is TGTGCCAGCAGCTATAACAATCAGCCCCAGCATTTT.

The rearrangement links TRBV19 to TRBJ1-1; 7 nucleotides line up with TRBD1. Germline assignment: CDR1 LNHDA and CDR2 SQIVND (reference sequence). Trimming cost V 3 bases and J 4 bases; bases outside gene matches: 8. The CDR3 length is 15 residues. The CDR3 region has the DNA TGTGCCAGTAGTATTAATGACAGGGAAGGCACTGAAGCTTTCTTT. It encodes CASSINDREGTEAFF. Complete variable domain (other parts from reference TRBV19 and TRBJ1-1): DGGITQSPKYLFRKEGQNVTLSCEQNLNHDAMYWYRQDPGQGLRLIYYSQIVNDFQKGDIAEGYSVSREKKESFPLTVTSAQKNPTAFYLCASSINDREGTEAFFGQGTRLTVV.

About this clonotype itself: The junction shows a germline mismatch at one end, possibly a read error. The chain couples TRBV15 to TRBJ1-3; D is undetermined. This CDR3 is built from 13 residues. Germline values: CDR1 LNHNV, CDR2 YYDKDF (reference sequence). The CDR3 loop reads CATSRSNGDTIYF. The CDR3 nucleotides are TGTGCCACCAGCAGATCAAATGGAGACACCATATATTTT.

CDR3: CASSVGLETQYF. CDR3 nucleotide sequence: TGTGCCAGCAGCGTAGGGTTGGAGACCCAGTACTTC. The chain employs TRBV9 and TRBJ2-5; no firm D call. This CDR3 contains 12 residues. Trimming shortened V by 0 bases and J by 5 bases, and 5 bases separated the two germline ends. The germline V gene has CDR1 SGDLS and CDR2 YYNGEE.

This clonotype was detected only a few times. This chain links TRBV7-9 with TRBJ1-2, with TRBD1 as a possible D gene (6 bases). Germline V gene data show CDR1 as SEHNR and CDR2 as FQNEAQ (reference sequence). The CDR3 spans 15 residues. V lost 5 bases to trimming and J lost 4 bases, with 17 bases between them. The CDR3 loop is CASSEGKPRGYGYTF. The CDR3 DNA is TGTGCCAGCAGCGAAGGGAAGCCCAGGGGCTATGGCTACACCTTC.

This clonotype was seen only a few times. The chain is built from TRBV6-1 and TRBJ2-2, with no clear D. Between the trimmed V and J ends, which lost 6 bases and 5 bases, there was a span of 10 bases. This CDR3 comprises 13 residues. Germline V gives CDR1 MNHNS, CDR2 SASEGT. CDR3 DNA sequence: TGTGCCAGCAGATCCGACGGGACCGGGGAGCTGTTTTTT. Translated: CASRSDGTGELFF.

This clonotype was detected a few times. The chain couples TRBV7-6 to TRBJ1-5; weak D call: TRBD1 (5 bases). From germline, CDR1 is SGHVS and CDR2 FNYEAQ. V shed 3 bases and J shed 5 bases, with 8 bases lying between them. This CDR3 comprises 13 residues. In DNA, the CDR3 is TGTGCCAGCAGCTTGGGGCGATATCAGCCCCAGCATTTT. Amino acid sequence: CASSLGRYQPQHF.

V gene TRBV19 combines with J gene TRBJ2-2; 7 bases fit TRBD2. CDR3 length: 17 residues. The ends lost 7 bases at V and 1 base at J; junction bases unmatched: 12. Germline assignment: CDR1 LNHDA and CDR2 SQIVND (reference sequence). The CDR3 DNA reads TGTGCCAGTACGTTCGGTGGCGGGGGTATGAACACCGGGGAGCTGTTTTTT. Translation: CASTFGGGGMNTGELFF.

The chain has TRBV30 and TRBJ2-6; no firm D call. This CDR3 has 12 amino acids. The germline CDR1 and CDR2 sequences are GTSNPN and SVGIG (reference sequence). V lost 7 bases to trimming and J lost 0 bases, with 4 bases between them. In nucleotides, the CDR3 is TGTGCCTCGGACTCTGGGGCCAACGTCCTGACTTTC. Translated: CASDSGANVLTF.

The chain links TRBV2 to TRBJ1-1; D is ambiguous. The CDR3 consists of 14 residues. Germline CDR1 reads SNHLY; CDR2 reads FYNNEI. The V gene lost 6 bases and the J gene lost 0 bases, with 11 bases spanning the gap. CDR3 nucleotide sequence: TGTGCCAGCAGAGGGCTGCTCATGAACACTGAAGCTTTCTTT. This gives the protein CASRGLLMNTEAFF. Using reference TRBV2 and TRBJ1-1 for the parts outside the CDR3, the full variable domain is EPEVTQTPSHQVTQMGQEVILRCVPISNHLYFYWYRQILGQKVEFLVSFYNNEISEKSEIFDDQFSVERPDGSNFTLKIRSTKLEDSAMYFCASRGLLMNTEAFFGQGTRLTVV.

CDR3 sequence (DNA): TGTGCCAGCAGTGACGTAGTGGGGAGGGAACAAGAGACCCAGTACTTC. It specifies CASSDVVGREQETQYF. The V and J genes are TRBV6-4 and TRBJ2-5; 7 bases fit TRBD2. Trimming cost V 2 bases and J 2 bases; bases outside gene matches: 8. The CDR3 loop spans 16 amino acids. Germline CDR1 is MRHNA and CDR2 is SNTAGT.

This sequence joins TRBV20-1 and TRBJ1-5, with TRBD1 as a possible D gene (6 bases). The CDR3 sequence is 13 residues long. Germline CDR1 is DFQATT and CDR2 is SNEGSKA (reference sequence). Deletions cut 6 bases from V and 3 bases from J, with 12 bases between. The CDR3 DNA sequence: TGCAGTGCAAGACAGGATGCCAATCAGCCCCAGCATTTT. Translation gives CSARQDANQPQHF.

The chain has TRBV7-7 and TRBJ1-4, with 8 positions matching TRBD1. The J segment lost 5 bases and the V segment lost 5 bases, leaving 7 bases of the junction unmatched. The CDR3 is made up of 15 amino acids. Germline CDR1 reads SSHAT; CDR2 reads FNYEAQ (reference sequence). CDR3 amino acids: CASSLGTGLNEKLFF. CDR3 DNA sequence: TGTGCCAGCAGCCTCGGGACAGGACTAAATGAAAAACTGTTTTTT.

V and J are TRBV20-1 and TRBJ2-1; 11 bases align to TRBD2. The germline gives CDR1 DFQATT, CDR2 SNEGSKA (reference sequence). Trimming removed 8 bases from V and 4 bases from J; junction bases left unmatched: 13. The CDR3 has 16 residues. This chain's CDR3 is CSFVAGGENWYNEQFF. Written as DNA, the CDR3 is TGCAGTTTTGTAGCGGGGGGGGAAAATTGGTACAATGAGCAGTTCTTC.

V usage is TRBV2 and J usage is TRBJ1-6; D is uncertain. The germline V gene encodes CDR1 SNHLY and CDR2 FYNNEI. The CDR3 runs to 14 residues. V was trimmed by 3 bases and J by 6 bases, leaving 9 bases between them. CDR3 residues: CASSDLTANSPLHF. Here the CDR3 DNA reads TGTGCCAGCAGTGATCTTACAGCTAATTCACCCCTCCACTTT.